This T cell receptor (beta chain) is from a study of T cell repertoires in cytomegalovirus infection. Study context: Public TCR beta signatures indicated both CMV infection and matching HLA type.

Worth noting for this clonotype: Its antigen is as yet unknown.

This CDR3 is built from 16 residues. Germline V gene data show CDR1 as LNHDA and CDR2 as SQIVND (reference sequence). Trimming stripped 0 bases from V and 0 bases from J, with 11 bases between. TCRdb analysed the reads with MiXCR anew, one entry per CDR3 protein. The sample carries 700,000 to 850,000 distinct CDR3 sequences, 32% recorded once. Overall study results and limits: Cumulative public TCR beta family frequency identified carriers of CMV plus the relevant HLA. Dominating the ex vivo response were TCR beta clonotypes that were CMV-specific and HLA-C-restricted.

The source of this sequence is a human donor in good health (CMV status not recorded). Some clones in this sample may be carry-over from other donors' samples. The chain has TRBV19 and TRBJ1-1, with no clear D. Sequenced material: cultured CD8+ T cells from PBMCs, taken from culture after CMV antigen stimulation. The CDR3 region is CASSIDPGSLNTEAFF. Written as DNA, the CDR3 is TGTGCCAGTAGTATAGATCCCGGGAGTTTGAACACTGAAGCTTTCTTT.